What follows is one T cell receptor beta chain and its context. The data were taken from a study of blood T cell repertoires in COVID-19. Enrollees, roughly 18 to 89 years old, lived in approximately 24 US areas. Grouping used clinical history reported by participants in a survey and questionnaire. Symptom resolution, clearance, or two negative PCRs marked donors in Cohort 3 as recovered. Original methodology: Scientists estimated how many nucleated cells there were by amplifying reference gene primers. Assay: immunoSEQ multiplex PCR; the TCRdb copy retains only in-frame clones and omits some. From that table come the V and J calls and clone size; the DNA was used to work out D and trimming. The sample contains 390,000 or so clones, 75% to 90% of which appear only once. Per the germline V gene, CDR1 is LNHDA and CDR2 is SQIVND (reference sequence). CDR3 length: 11 residues. V was trimmed by 5 bases and J by 7 bases, leaving 9 bases between them.

The sample was PBMCs or T cells enriched from blood (not recorded which). This TCR derives from a man between 18 and 29 years old who had recovered from COVID-19. This chain connects TRBV19 to TRBJ2-7, with a possible D match to TRBD2 (6 bases). The CDR3 loop reads CASSRDSEQYF. CDR3 nucleotide sequence: TGTGCCAGTAGTCGGGACTCGGAGCAGTACTTC.